These 2 T cell receptor beta chains were all obtained from the same sample, sequenced in a study of PD-L1 blockade in urothelial cancer. Sequenced by immunoSEQ multiplex PCR; TCRdb stores in-frame clones only, minus some. The sample has roughly 130,000 clones, roughly 84% seen once; the top ten hold 3% to 4%. Specified time point: pretreatment peripheral blood. The source material was PBMCs, sampled around atezolizumab (anti-PD-L1) treatment. The source is a man aged 50 to 59 with urothelial cancer.

The rearrangement links TRBV7-6 to TRBJ2-2, with D possibly TRBD2 on 6 matching bases. The germline CDR1 and CDR2 sequences are SGHVS and FNYEAQ. The CDR3 loop spans 16 amino acids. V was trimmed by 5 bases and J by 0 bases, leaving 13 bases between them. This CDR3 is CASSQGGSANTGELFF. CDR3 coding DNA: TGTGCCAGCAGCCAGGGAGGATCAGCGAACACCGGGGAGCTGTTTTTT.

The chain uses TRBV6-5 and TRBJ2-1, with 15 bases lining up with TRBD2. Germline V gene lookup returns CDR1 MNHEY and CDR2 SVGAGI. V lost 4 bases, J lost 9 bases, and 4 bases stayed unmatched. This CDR3 comprises 15 residues. For the CDR3, the DNA is TGTGCCAGCAGTTGGACTAGCGGGAGGGCCGTTGAGCAGTTCTTC. Translated, it gives CASSWTSGRAVEQFF.